This TCR beta chain was observed in a study of blood T cell repertoires in COVID-19. This clone came up once. Profiling relied on immunoSEQ multiplex PCR, and the TCRdb table lists in-frame clones only, not all of them. There are 200,000 to 250,000 clones in the sample; 70% to 90% occur only once, and 2% to 2.5% lies in the top ten. V gave up 4 bases and J gave up 4 bases; unmatched junction bases: 12. Germline assignment: CDR1 MNHEY and CDR2 SMNVEV (reference sequence). This CDR3 spans 17 amino acids. The chain uses TRBV27 and TRBJ2-3; 9 bases agree with TRBD1. The receptor was isolated from a woman in her 40s who had recovered from COVID-19. Specimen: peripheral blood. DNA for the CDR3: TGTGCCAGCAGTTCCCGCCTCCGGGACAGGGTGGCAGATACGCAGTATTTT. Translation gives CASSSRLRDRVADTQYF.